A selection of T cell receptor beta chains follows, all from one sample in a study of blood T cell repertoires in COVID-19. The assay was immunoSEQ multiplex PCR, and TCRdb's table has in-frame clones only and misses some. Of about 70,000 clones in the sample, approximately 85% were seen once. The sample consisted of peripheral blood. The origin of the receptors is a man older than 75 with acute or convalescent COVID-19. CDR3s include the opening cysteine and the closing phenylalanine or tryptophan. A D gene is named only where the DNA matches it firmly. Size is omitted from some rows. Given values are once, few, many or a class for expanded clones.

V gene	clone size	J gene	D gene	CDR3 protein	CDR3 DNA
TRBV6-5	NA	TRBJ1-2	NA	CASTSRPFRRGYTF	TGTGCCAGCACCTCACGCCCGTTCCGAAGAGGTTACACCTTC
TRBV18	NA	TRBJ2-7	NA	CASSPNQGANYEQYF	TGTGCCAGCTCACCGAATCAGGGTGCGAACTACGAGCAGTACTTC
TRBV18	NA	TRBJ1-4	NA	CASSLNEGATNEKLFF	TGTGCCAGCTCACTAAACGAGGGAGCAACTAATGAAAAACTGTTTTTT
TRBV27	NA	TRBJ1-1	TRBD1	CASSPPRQGWGTEAFF	TGTGCCAGCAGTCCCCCCCGACAGGGCTGGGGCACTGAAGCTTTCTTT
TRBV7-9	NA	TRBJ2-5	TRBD2	CASSFAPGGSRETQYF	TGTGCCAGCAGCTTCGCCCCTGGCGGGAGTCGGGAGACCCAGTACTTC
TRBV6-5	NA	TRBJ2-1	TRBD1	CASRRTGYNEQFF	TGTGCCAGCAGACGGACAGGCTACAATGAGCAGTTCTTC
TRBV5-1	once	TRBJ1-2	TRBD1	CASSLSMTGGNGYTF	TGCGCCAGCAGCTTGTCTATGACAGGGGGAAATGGCTACACCTTC
TRBV5-4	once	TRBJ2-1	TRBD2	CASSPTGTSGPNEQFF	TGTGCCAGCAGCCCGACCGGGACTAGCGGACCTAATGAGCAGTTCTTC
TRBV29-1	NA	TRBJ1-2	NA	CSVGGMGGNYGYTF	TGCAGCGTTGGGGGAATGGGAGGGAACTATGGCTACACCTTC
TRBV5-5	NA	TRBJ1-5	TRBD1	CASSLEGGRNQPQHF	TGTGCCAGCAGCTTGGAAGGGGGCCGGAATCAGCCCCAGCATTTT
TRBV10-3	NA	TRBJ1-2	TRBD1	CAISEGTGGKGGYTF	TGTGCCATCAGTGAGGGGACAGGGGGCAAAGGGGGCTACACCTTC